This T cell receptor beta chain originates from a study of graft-versus-host responses after intestinal transplantation. As for the study in general: Transplant recipients had multivisceral, liver-intestinal, or isolated intestinal grafts. All recipients got anti-thymocyte globulin induction, then tacrolimus and steroids for about 3 years. Broader study findings: Circulating GvH clone levels at their peak were associated with HvG declines (early post-transplant).

This clone was picked up a small number of times. The antigen is not known. Relative to the germline gene, one junction end is altered; a read error may explain this. There are 15 residues in the CDR3. CDR1 and CDR2 (germline): SGHTA, FQGNSA. Some clones are missing from TCRdb's copy, which holds only in-frame ones; the method was immunoSEQ multiplex PCR. The table shows about 130,000 clones, with around 90% occurring only once. The specimen was unstimulated CD4+ T cells sorted from spleen or lymph node cells, collected before intestinal transplant. The chain is built from TRBV7-2 and TRBJ2-1, with D possibly matching TRBD2 (6 bases). The TCR was taken from a human donor who received an intestinal transplant. The CDR3 coding sequence is TGTGCCAGCAGCCTAGCGTATAGCTCCTACAATGAGCAGTTCTTC. Amino acids: CASSLAYSSYNEQFF.